The next 28 T cell receptor beta chains were all read from a single sample in a study of technical replicates of blood from a handful of donors. The method was immunoSEQ multiplex PCR; TCRdb's version includes in-frame clones alone and lacks a portion of them. This sample has about 83,000 clones, with roughly nine tenths found just once. Sequenced input: T cells isolated from PBMCs. The receptors derive from a human donor in good health.

This clone has more than one count but fewer than ten. The V and J genes are TRBV11-2 and TRBJ1-1; 10 bases line up with TRBD1. The V gene's germline CDR1 is SGHAT and CDR2 FQNNGV. Trimming removed 6 bases from V and 0 bases from J; junction bases left unmatched: 10. CDR3 length equals 17 residues. The CDR3 DNA is TGTGCCAGCAGTGACAGGGGGCGATTTACCATGAACACTGAAGCTTTCTTT. It yields the protein CASSDRGRFTMNTEAFF.

The V gene is TRBV21-1, the J gene TRBJ1-5. TRBV21-1 is a recognized pseudogene. There are 20 residues in the CDR3. DNA for the CDR3: TGTGCCAGCAGCAAAACGGGGGGTACACATCCTCACGATCGGAATCAGCCCCAGCATTTT. It encodes CASSKTGGTHPHDRNQPQHF.

In its sample, this clone was seen once. The V call is TRBV9, the J call TRBJ1-6; D not certain. Germline V lookup: CDR1 SGDLS, CDR2 YYNGEE. The CDR3 covers 15 residues. Trimming pared 3 bases from V and 8 bases from J, leaving 15 bases between. CDR3 residues: CASSDYHGFDSPLHF. The CDR3 nucleotides read TGTGCCAGCAGCGACTACCACGGATTCGATTCACCCCTCCACTTT.

This chain links TRBV5-6 with TRBJ2-7, with 7 bases fitting TRBD2. Germline V gives CDR1 SGHDT, CDR2 YYEEEE. J lost 2 bases, V lost 4 bases, and 15 bases had no gene match. This CDR3 region has 17 residues. The CDR3 DNA reads as TGTGCCAGCAGCCCCGAGTTGAGCGGGGACTCACCCTACGAGCAGTACTTC. Amino acids: CASSPELSGDSPYEQYF.

This clone came up a few times. The chain carries TRBV5-6 and TRBJ2-7; no reliable D call. CDR1 is SGHDT and CDR2 is YYEEEE in the germline V gene. The CDR3 extends over 11 amino acids. Deletions cut 0 bases from V and 6 bases from J, with 4 bases between. CDR3 nucleotides: TGTGCCAGCAGCTTGGGGCCCGAGCAGTACTTC. Translating it yields CASSLGPEQYF.

The CDR3 loop reads CASSLDQARGQPQHF. The DNA for the CDR3 is TGCGCCAGCAGCTTGGACCAGGCAAGGGGTCAGCCCCAGCATTTT. The chain is built from TRBV5-1 and TRBJ1-5, with D possibly being TRBD1 (5 bases). This CDR3 region has 15 residues. Germline lookup yields CDR1 SGHRS and CDR2 YFSETQ. V lost 0 bases to trimming and J lost 6 bases, with 13 bases between them.

The V and J genes are TRBV9 and TRBJ2-5; unclear D gene. The CDR3 consists of 14 residues. The germline V and J ends were trimmed by 2 bases and 5 bases, with 13 bases remaining between them. From germline, CDR1 is SGDLS and CDR2 YYNGEE. The CDR3 DNA follows: TGTGCCAGCAGCGTGAGCTCCTCGGGTGAGACCCAGTACTTC. This codes for CASSVSSSGETQYF.

V gene TRBV7-9 combines with J gene TRBJ2-7; tentative D call: TRBD1 (5 bases). V dropped 4 bases and J dropped 1 base, with 20 bases sitting between them. CDR1 and CDR2 from the germline V gene are SEHNR and FQNEAQ (reference sequence). This CDR3 region has 17 residues. In nucleotides, the CDR3 is TGTGCCAGCAGCTCGAACTTACAACCCACAGGATCCTACGAGCAGTACTTC. Residues: CASSSNLQPTGSYEQYF.

Worth noting for this clone: At one end, the junction sequence differs from germline, possibly due to a read error. This chain links TRBV11-2 with TRBJ2-2, with D perhaps TRBD1 (6 bases). The germline CDR1 and CDR2 sequences are SGHAT and FQNNGV. The CDR3 runs to 15 residues. CDR3 bases: TGTGCCAGCAGCTTAGGGGGCAGGGGCACCGGAGAGCTGTTTTTT. Its translation is CASSLGGRGTGELFF.

The chain links TRBV18 to TRBJ2-5; 12 bases line up with TRBD2. The germline CDR1 and CDR2 sequences are KGHSH and LQKENI. This CDR3 is 16 amino acids long. The trim removed 4 bases at V and 5 bases at J, leaving 8 bases unmatched. This CDR3 is CASSLPLTSGSETQYF. The CDR3 coding sequence is TGTGCCAGCTCACTCCCCCTGACTAGCGGGAGTGAGACCCAGTACTTC.

This chain connects TRBV6-1 to TRBJ1-1, with a possible D match to TRBD1 (5 bases). The CDR3 is 14 amino acids. The germline gives CDR1 MNHNS, CDR2 SASEGT. Trimming pared 2 bases from V and 0 bases from J, leaving 7 bases between. This CDR3 reads CASSETGVNTEAFF. CDR3 nucleotide sequence: TGTGCCAGCAGTGAAACAGGTGTGAACACTGAAGCTTTCTTT.

V is TRBV6-5 and J is TRBJ1-6, with D possibly being TRBD1 (6 bases). Per the germline V gene, CDR1 is MNHEY and CDR2 is SVGAGI. This CDR3 contains 13 residues. V dropped 10 bases and J dropped 7 bases, with 14 bases sitting between them. The CDR3 is CATKGVGNSPLHF. CDR3 sequence (DNA): TGTGCCACCAAGGGGGTAGGGAATTCACCCCTCCACTTT.

This chain joins TRBV27 and TRBJ2-1, with 9 bases fitting TRBD2. Losses at the gene ends were 3 bases for V and 2 bases for J; bases not matched to a gene: 5. Germline CDR1 and CDR2: MNHEY and SMNVEV (reference sequence). This CDR3 is 16 amino acids long. The CDR3 loop reads CASSLRAGGAYNEQFF. The CDR3 nucleotides read TGTGCCAGCAGTTTGAGAGCGGGGGGCGCCTACAATGAGCAGTTCTTC.

The chain employs TRBV6-5 and TRBJ1-6, with a tentative D call TRBD1 (6 bases). The V end was cut by 2 bases, the J end by 9 bases, with 11 bases between. This CDR3 spans 14 amino acids. Germline V gene lookup returns CDR1 MNHEY and CDR2 SVGAGI. The CDR3: CASSYRAGASPLHF. The CDR3 DNA sequence: TGTGCCAGCAGTTACCGGGCAGGGGCTTCACCCCTCCACTTT.

The genes are TRBV5-4 and TRBJ2-3, with TRBD2 as a possible D gene (7 bases). CDR1 is SGHNT and CDR2 is YYREEE in the germline V gene (reference sequence). This CDR3 is built from 16 residues. The V and J ends lost 0 bases and 3 bases respectively, with 14 bases between them. The CDR3 sequence is CASSLVGGGPTDTQYF. CDR3 DNA sequence: TGTGCCAGCAGCTTGGTAGGGGGAGGGCCGACAGATACGCAGTATTTT. The full variable domain, its missing parts supplied by reference TRBV5-4 and TRBJ2-3, is ETGVTQSPTHLIKTRGQQVTLRCSSQSGHNTVSWYQQALGQGPQFIFQYYREEENGRGNFPPRFSGLQFPNYSSELNVNALELDDSALYLCASSLVGGGPTDTQYFGPGTRLTVL.

The V call is TRBV18, the J call TRBJ2-3; 9 bases are shared with TRBD2. Germline V lookup: CDR1 KGHSH, CDR2 LQKENI. The CDR3 is 17 amino acids. The ends lost 0 bases at V and 2 bases at J; junction bases unmatched: 6. The CDR3 is CASSPPAAGGYTDTQYF. The CDR3 DNA is TGTGCCAGCTCACCACCGGCAGCGGGGGGCTACACAGATACGCAGTATTTT.

The rearrangement links TRBV7-7 to TRBJ2-3, with D uncertain. CDR1 is SSHAT and CDR2 is FNYEAQ in the germline V gene (reference sequence). CDR3 size: 13 residues. V lost 3 bases to trimming and J lost 5 bases, with 9 bases between them. The CDR3, as DNA: TGTGCCAGCAGCTTGAGGTTGGAAGATACGCAGTATTTT. This translates into CASSLRLEDTQYF.

J is TRBJ2-7 and V is TRBV5-1; 7 bases align to TRBD1. The ends lost 4 bases at V and 6 bases at J; junction bases unmatched: 4. The CDR3 loop spans 12 amino acids. Germline CDR1 SGHRS, CDR2 YFSETQ. CDR3 protein: CASSGDRVEQYF. CDR3 DNA sequence: TGCGCCAGCAGCGGAGACAGGGTCGAGCAGTACTTC.

This chain uses TRBV5-1 with TRBJ2-2, with TRBD1 identical over 10 bases. Germline CDR1 reads SGHRS; CDR2 reads YFSETQ. V shed 5 bases, J shed 6 bases, and the junction held 10 bases outside the gene matches. The CDR3 extends over 16 amino acids. The CDR3 spells CASRNTGTGEAGELFF. In nucleotides, the CDR3 is TGCGCCAGCAGGAATACCGGGACAGGGGAGGCCGGGGAGCTGTTTTTT. The complete variable domain, with remaining parts taken from reference TRBV5-1 and TRBJ2-2, reads KAGVTQTPRYLIKTRGQQVTLSCSPISGHRSVSWYQQTPGQGLQFLFEYFSETQRNKGNFPGRFSGRQFSNSRSEMNVSTLELGDSALYLCASRNTGTGEAGELFFGEGSRLTVL.

This chain connects TRBV6-1 to TRBJ1-6, with D maybe TRBD1 (5 bases). V dropped 8 bases and J dropped 8 bases, with 16 bases sitting between them. CDR1 and CDR2 from the germline V gene are MNHNS and SASEGT. CDR3 size: 14 residues. Here the CDR3 DNA reads TGTGCCAGCGCCGGCAGGGCCGAGGATTCACCCCTCCACTTT. Its protein product is CASAGRAEDSPLHF.

The chain links TRBV5-1 to TRBJ2-7, with D possibly matching TRBD2 (6 bases). This CDR3 has 13 amino acids. Germline V gene data show CDR1 as SGHRS and CDR2 as YFSETQ. Deletions cut 0 bases from V and 5 bases from J, with 9 bases between. This CDR3 is CASSLAEGHEQYF. CDR3 sequence (DNA): TGCGCCAGCAGCTTGGCGGAGGGACACGAGCAGTACTTC.

The chain combines TRBV5-1 with TRBJ2-1; no definite D call. The V end was cut by 0 bases, the J end by 10 bases, with 11 bases between. Germline values: CDR1 SGHRS, CDR2 YFSETQ. The CDR3 totals 13 residues. The CDR3 DNA sequence: TGCGCCAGCAGCTTGGGCCGGTTCGGGGAGCAGTTCTTC. Translating gives CASSLGRFGEQFF.

V is TRBV9 and J is TRBJ2-7; TRBD2 might be the D (5 bases). V shed 2 bases and J shed 4 bases, with 16 bases lying between them. This CDR3 comprises 15 residues. The germline V gene encodes CDR1 SGDLS and CDR2 YYNGEE. The CDR3, as DNA: TGTGCCAGCAGCGTCCGGGATACCATGACGTACGAGCAGTACTTC. Protein: CASSVRDTMTYEQYF.

The rearrangement links TRBV2 to TRBJ1-5; 7 bases are a match to TRBD1. From germline, CDR1 is SNHLY and CDR2 FYNNEI. The CDR3 sequence is 14 residues long. V was pared by 6 bases and J by 7 bases, with 9 bases of the junction left unmatched. The CDR3 DNA is TGTGCCAGCAGGACAACAGGGGCGGAACAGCCCCAGCATTTT. Protein product: CASRTTGAEQPQHF.

This chain uses TRBV28 with TRBJ2-3; TRBD1 matches at 7 bases. This CDR3 is built from 12 residues. Germline values: CDR1 MDHEN, CDR2 SYDVKM. Trimming removed 8 bases from V and 5 bases from J; junction bases left unmatched: 4. The CDR3 coding sequence is TGTGCCAGCGGACAGGTGGGAGATACGCAGTATTTT. Translating it yields CASGQVGDTQYF.

The rearrangement joins TRBV6-1 to TRBJ2-7, with D maybe TRBD1 (5 bases). Germline CDR1 reads MNHNS; CDR2 reads SASEGT. Trimming left V 5 bases short and J 1 base short, with 12 bases between. The CDR3 sequence is 14 residues long. The DNA for the CDR3 is TGTGCCAGCAGTCTCTGGAAGGGGTCCTACGAGCAGTACTTC. Translation gives CASSLWKGSYEQYF.

The rearrangement uses TRBV14 and TRBJ2-1, with D maybe TRBD1 (5 bases). The CDR3 has 18 amino acids. Germline CDR1 and CDR2: SGHDN and FVKESK. V lost 0 bases and J lost 1, with 16 bases in between. CDR3 residues: CASSQDPLRVGSYNEQFF. In nucleotides, the CDR3 is TGTGCCAGCAGCCAAGATCCCCTCAGGGTTGGGTCCTACAATGAGCAGTTCTTC. The entire variable domain, with the rest obtained from reference TRBV14 and TRBJ2-1, is as follows: EAGVTQFPSHSVIEKGQTVTLRCDPISGHDNLYWYRRVMGKEIKFLLHFVKESKQDESGMPNNRFLAERTGGTYSTLKVQPAELEDSGVYFCASSQDPLRVGSYNEQFFGPGTRLTVL.

CDR3 sequence: CASSPYAGTGATGELFF. The CDR3, as DNA: TGTGCCAGCAGCCCCTACGCCGGGACAGGGGCCACCGGGGAGCTGTTTTTT. The chain carries TRBV9 and TRBJ2-2; 10 nucleotides line up with TRBD1. This CDR3 spans 17 amino acids. The germline V gene has CDR1 SGDLS and CDR2 YYNGEE. J gave up 4 bases and V 4 bases, and 10 bases lay outside the gene matches.